These T cell receptor beta chains were read from a single sample in a study of cytomegalovirus exposure and HLA in healthy donors. Method: immunoSEQ multiplex PCR; TCRdb's copy keeps in-frame clones and lacks some. In the table there are tens of thousands of clones, approximately 83% of which are singletons. Sequenced sample: PBMCs. The source is a man aged 30-40 years in good health and CMV-seronegative. The CDR3 runs from the conserved cysteine through the conserved F or W.

v_gene,j_gene,CDR3aa
TRBV7-2,TRBJ2-7,CASSEGQGARYEQYF
TRBV5-4,TRBJ1-6,CASFDVQGHILNSPLHF
TRBV2,TRBJ2-5,CASRKLAGGQETQYF
TRBV6-6,TRBJ2-2,CASSYIWPNTGELFF
TRBV6-4,TRBJ2-3,CASSSHSGGADTQYF
TRBV11-3,TRBJ2-2,CASSLDRGGTGELFF
TRBV10-2,TRBJ2-3,CASSVAENTDTQYF
TRBV4-3,TRBJ2-7,CASSQDPNGVGEQYF
TRBV7-2,TRBJ2-3,CASSFSTLGGDTQYF
TRBV19,TRBJ1-5,CASSITGTGAHQPQHF
TRBV18,TRBJ1-2,CASSPPVNVAVYGYTF
TRBV21-1,TRBJ2-7,CASSKGSYEQYF
TRBV7-8,TRBJ2-7,CASSLRGTSYEQYF
TRBV7-9,TRBJ2-3,CASSLAGEVGSDTQYF
TRBV4-3,TRBJ1-2,CASSQDRGGYGYTF
TRBV2,TRBJ2-1,CASSEAKLAVYNEQFF
TRBV5-4,TRBJ2-3,CASSISGTDTQYF
TRBV7-8,TRBJ1-5,CASSSREVGNQPQHF
TRBV28,TRBJ1-5,CASSQDSQPQHF
TRBV15,TRBJ2-7,CATSRDYLTDRGAEQYF
TRBV7-9,TRBJ2-5,CASSPTGFTQETQYF
TRBV5-6,TRBJ2-3,CASSPTGGFGDTQYF
TRBV19,TRBJ1-1,CASATGAHTEAFF
TRBV5-8,TRBJ2-7,CASMRQGSEQYF
TRBV4-1,TRBJ2-1,CASSRTAYNEQFF
TRBV2,TRBJ1-5,CASSEGDTSNQPQHF
TRBV29-1,TRBJ2-7,CSVEGGAGGLYEQYF
TRBV11-3,TRBJ2-7,CASSLRSSYEQYF
TRBV4-1,TRBJ2-7,CASSHEGQGTDEQYF
TRBV6-1,TRBJ2-6,CASSEVQGRPGANVLTF
TRBV4-1,TRBJ2-7,CASSQIGAYEQYF
TRBV7-2,TRBJ1-2,CASSLRGRQGPYGYTF
TRBV7-2,.,CASSSRQGNYEQYF
TRBV2,TRBJ2-1,CASRGASGGADEQFF
TRBV9,TRBJ1-5,CASSPGRGSNQPQHF
TRBV18,TRBJ1-2,CASSPQEDWHYGYTF
TRBV2,TRBJ1-1,CASSRTGSNTEAFF
TRBV4-3,TRBJ2-1,CASSQDGGPSYNEQFF
TRBV5-1,TRBJ1-4,CASSLTGVATNEKLFF
TRBV6-4,TRBJ1-5,CASSDSMRGGRGNQPQHF
TRBV13,TRBJ2-7,CASSLSGGPYEQYF
TRBV6-6,TRBJ1-1,CASTETGSLGTEAFF
TRBV12-5,TRBJ2-2,CASGLATSGPNTGELFF
TRBV6-5,TRBJ2-4,CASRGGDLAKNIQYF
TRBV6-5,TRBJ2-1,CASSYVQGSDEQFF
TRBV6-5,TRBJ1-1,CASSYGTGTEAFF
TRBV29-1,TRBJ2-3,CSVVGAQGTDTQYF
TRBV7-2,TRBJ2-3,CASSSAKTGPDTQYF
TRBV7-2,TRBJ1-3,CASSSTTGNTIYF
TRBV15,TRBJ2-5,CATSASGSETQYF
TRBV18,TRBJ2-3,CASSLAGGADTQYF
TRBV6-5,TRBJ2-1,CASSLGTSGYNEQFF
TRBV7-9,TRBJ2-1,CASSPRLADHRNEQFF
TRBV6-6,TRBJ2-6,CASSYQDGANVLTF
TRBV2,TRBJ1-2,CASSEERTGQGYTF
TRBV30,TRBJ1-4,CAWSVRGQAREKLFF
TRBV7-6,TRBJ2-7,CASSSDRYEQYF